The source of this TCR beta chain is a study of OX40 agonist ivuxolimab in advanced cancers. Here immunoSEQ multiplex PCR was the method, and the copy in TCRdb shows in-frame clones only, minus some. The sample shows 20,000 to 25,000 clones, approximately 90% of them seen only once. Points from the study as a whole: Among the lowest peripheral clonal expansion occurred in 0.1-3.0 mg/kg partial responders.

Germline loops: CDR1 SEHNR, CDR2 FQNEAQ (reference sequence). This CDR3 has 13 amino acids. Trimming cost V 5 bases and J 4 bases; bases outside gene matches: 3. Concerning this clone: The antigen is undetermined.

The rearrangement joins TRBV7-9 to TRBJ2-3, with TRBD2 matching over 7 bases. This clonotype was sampled from an adult with an advanced solid tumor such as melanoma, head and neck, liver or kidney cancer. The material was CD4+ or CD8+ T cells sorted from blood, obtained in a trial of the OX40 agonist ivuxolimab. The CDR3 coding sequence is TGTGCCAGCAGCCCTACTAGCGCAGATACGCAGTATTTT. Its translation is CASSPTSADTQYF.